The rows below give T cell receptor beta chains drawn from one sample of a study of blood T cells in healthy people across ages. TCRdb recomputed calls from the 5' RACE reads with MiXCR, one row per CDR3 protein. The data hold 950,000 to 1,200,000 distinct CDR3 sequences, with 35% to 40% observed a single time. The material sequenced was blood. The receptors originated from a man younger than 30 in good health. The CDR3 runs from the conserved cysteine through the conserved F or W. D genes are given only for firm matches. Size is stated for part of the rows, as once, few or many counts, or as a class when the clone is expanded.

>TRBV5-4|TRBJ2-5|.|TRBD1
TGTGCCAGCAGCCTTTGGGACACAGGGGAGCAGTACTTC
CASSLWDTGEQYF
>TRBV4-1|TRBJ1-2|.|.
TGCGCCAGCAGCCAAGAGGCAACGACCGGAGGCTACACCTTC
CASSQEATTGGYTF
>TRBV28|TRBJ2-1|few|.
TGTGCCAGCAGGTCTTATAACGAGCAGTTCTTC
CASRSYNEQFF
>TRBV20-1|TRBJ1-2|.|.
TGCAGTGCTAGAGATATTCCAAGTGGCTACACCTTC
CSARDIPSGYTF
>TRBV7-9|TRBJ1-6|.|.
TGTGCCAGCAGCTTAGAGGCGTTGCAGGGGTCCTATAATTCACCCCTCCACTTT
CASSLEALQGSYNSPLHF
>TRBV20-1|TRBJ2-1|.|TRBD2
TGCAGTGCACAGAGCGGGGGGGGTTCCTACAATGAGCAGTTCTTC
CSAQSGGGSYNEQFF
>TRBV4-2|TRBJ2-7|.|TRBD1
TGTGCCAGCAGCCCTGGGGGACAGTACAATGAGCAGTACTTC
CASSPGGQYNEQYF
>TRBV12-3/TRBV12-4|TRBJ1-5|.|TRBD1
TGTGCCAGCAGCCGCGTTGGGACAGGGAATCAGCCCCAGCATTTT
CASSRVGTGNQPQHF
>TRBV11-2|TRBJ2-3|.|.
TGTGCCAGCAGCGCAAGGGTGACGGGCACAGATACGCAGTATTTT
CASSARVTGTDTQYF
>TRBV20-1|TRBJ1-5|few|TRBD1
TGCAGTGCTAGCGTGGGGACAGGGCGCGATCAGCCCCAGCATTTT
CSASVGTGRDQPQHF
>TRBV14|TRBJ2-3|once|TRBD2
TGTGCCAGCAGCCAAATACCTCCGGGACTAGCGGGGGGCACAGATACGCAGTATTTT
CASSQIPPGLAGGTDTQYF
>TRBV7-9|TRBJ1-2|.|.
TGTGCCAGCAGCTCATTGACCCCGGACAGTAACTATGGCTACACCTTC
CASSSLTPDSNYGYTF
>TRBV10-3|TRBJ2-7|.|.
TGTGCCATCAGTGATAACGAGAACAGCCCAAGGTACGAGCAGTACTTC
CAISDNENSPRYEQYF
>TRBV12-3/TRBV12-4|TRBJ2-2|.|.
TGTGCCACCCCCGGGGGTTCGAACACCGGGGAGCTGTTTTTT
CATPGGSNTGELFF
>TRBV7-9|TRBJ1-6|.|.
TGTGCCAGCAACTTAGCAGGTGGGTCAGGACCAACCTATAATTCACCCCTCCACTTT
CASNLAGGSGPTYNSPLHF
>TRBV12-5|TRBJ2-7|many|.
TGTGCTAGTGCCTCACCCAGTTTCTACGAGCAGTACTTC
CASASPSFYEQYF
>TRBV5-1|TRBJ1-6|few|TRBD1
TGCGCCAGCAGCTACACAGGGGATAATTCACCCCTCCACTTT
CASSYTGDNSPLHF
>TRBV19|TRBJ1-6|.|TRBD1
TGTGCCAGTAGTATTGGGGACAGTAGCTCCTATAATTCACCCCTCCACTTT
CASSIGDSSSYNSPLHF
>TRBV5-1|TRBJ2-7|few|.
TGCGCCAGCAGCCCTCGCTCCACCGGCTCCTACGAGCAGTACTTC
CASSPRSTGSYEQYF
>TRBV2|TRBJ2-3|few|.
TGTGCCAGCAGTGAAGGCCAGGTCCGCACAGATACGCAGTATTTT
CASSEGQVRTDTQYF
>TRBV5-1|TRBJ1-2|few|TRBD1
TGCGCCAGCAGCCGCAGGGGGCCGGATGACTATGGCTACACCTTC
CASSRRGPDDYGYTF
>TRBV20-1|TRBJ1-1|few|.
TGCAGTGCCCCCGGGGGGGGCGTCACTGAAGCTTTCTTT
CSAPGGGVTEAFF
>TRBV10-3|TRBJ1-3|.|.
TGTGCCATCAGTGAAGGACCACACTCTGGAAACACCATATATTTT
CAISEGPHSGNTIYF
>TRBV7-8|TRBJ1-6|few|.
TGTGCCAGCAGCTTAGAGCGGGATCTCAATTCACCCCTCCACTTT
CASSLERDLNSPLHF
>TRBV20-1|TRBJ1-5|.|.
TGCAGTGCCGGTCTCTATCAGCCCCAGCATTTT
CSAGLYQPQHF
>TRBV12-3/TRBV12-4|TRBJ2-5|once|TRBD1
TGTGCCAGCAGTTTAAGGACAGGTTATAATGAGCAGTACTTC
CASSLRTGYNEQYF
>TRBV5-1|TRBJ2-1|.|.
TGCGCCAGCAGTCGCGGGGGCAATTACAATGAGCAGTTCTTC
CASSRGGNYNEQFF
>TRBV20-1|TRBJ1-6|few|TRBD1
TGCAGTGCTAGAGATAAGCGACAGGGCGGGTCACCCCTCCACTTT
CSARDKRQGGSPLHF
>TRBV12-3/TRBV12-4|TRBJ1-1|.|.
TGTGCCAGCAAACCCGACGGGAACACTGAAGCTTTCTTT
CASKPDGNTEAFF
>TRBV20-1|TRBJ1-5|few|TRBD1
TGCAGTGCTAGAAAGCCAGGGGGCGTACGGCATTTT
CSARKPGGVRHF
>TRBV4-3|TRBJ2-5|many|.
TGCGCCAGCAGCCAAGGGACAAGCCAAGAGACCCAGTACTTC
CASSQGTSQETQYF
>TRBV27|TRBJ1-2|few|TRBD1
TGTGCCAGCAGTGTCCGGGACAGGGGATTTGGCTACACCTTC
CASSVRDRGFGYTF
>TRBV20-1|TRBJ1-1|.|.
TGCAGTGCTTGTACCACGGGGAACACTGAAGCTTTCTTT
CSACTTGNTEAFF
>TRBV11-2|TRBJ2-1|.|.
TGTGCCAGCAGAAAAGAAGGGACCCCACACCTTTACAATGAGCAGTTCTTC
CASRKEGTPHLYNEQFF
>TRBV4-3|TRBJ2-5|few|.
TGCGCCAGCAGCCAAGGCGGTCAATACAATGAGCAGTACTTC
CASSQGGQYNEQYF
>TRBV5-6|TRBJ1-2|many|.
TGTGCCAGCAGTCGGCCCTACTGGAACTATGGCTACACCTTC
CASSRPYWNYGYTF
>TRBV3-1|TRBJ1-2|.|.
TGTGCCAGCAGCCCCCGGGAGGGGTACAACTATGGCTACACCTTC
CASSPREGYNYGYTF
>TRBV12-3/TRBV12-4|TRBJ1-2|few|.
TGTGCCAGCAACAACCGGGGGGGCTTGGGCTACACCTTC
CASNNRGGLGYTF
>TRBV29-1|TRBJ1-1|.|.
TGCAGCGTTGCAATTTCGGACACTGAAGCTTTCTTT
CSVAISDTEAFF
>TRBV20-1|TRBJ2-1|.|.
TGCAGTGCTAGAGCCTCCAGGGGGGCTAGGGAGCAGTTCTTC
CSARASRGAREQFF
>TRBV2|TRBJ2-3|few|TRBD1
TGTGCCAGCAGTCCCGGGACAGCCTCCCCAGATACGCAGTATTTT
CASSPGTASPDTQYF
>TRBV9|TRBJ2-1|few|TRBD2
TGTGCCAGCACCCGGGGGAGGGTGGGATACAATGAGCAGTTCTTC
CASTRGRVGYNEQFF